The rows below give T cell receptor beta chains drawn from one sample of a study of T cell responses to AZD1222 COVID-19 vaccine. TCRdb's copy holds only in-frame clones and misses some; the assay was immunoSEQ multiplex PCR. Among about 110,000 clones, approximately 90% were seen once, and the ten largest hold 3% to 3.5%. Material: peripheral blood, obtained on day 0 of MenACWY control vaccination. The receptors derive from an adult in good health. The CDR3 runs from the conserved cysteine through the conserved F or W. The order of the fields is J gene, clone size, D gene, V gene, CDR3 protein, CDR3 DNA. A D gene is named only where the DNA matches it firmly. The size field is filled for only some rows; it gives once, few, many or a size class.

>TRBJ2-1|NA|TRBD2|TRBV19
CASSRLAGGRDEQFF
TGTGCCAGTAGTAGACTAGCGGGGGGGCGCGATGAGCAGTTCTTC
>TRBJ1-3|few|NA|TRBV5-1
CASSGPQGTGNTIYF
TGCGCCAGCAGCGGACCCCAGGGAACTGGAAACACCATATATTTT
>TRBJ1-5|NA|NA|TRBV11-2
CASSLDWGGQPQHF
TGTGCCAGCAGCTTAGATTGGGGGGGGCAGCCCCAGCATTTT
>TRBJ1-4|NA|TRBD1|TRBV28
CASSPPRQGSTNEKLFF
TGTGCCAGCAGTCCCCCCCGACAGGGCTCAACTAATGAAAAACTGTTTTTT
>TRBJ1-2|NA|NA|TRBV7-9
CASGGIYGYTF
TGTGCCAGCGGAGGGATCTATGGCTACACCTTC
>TRBJ1-1|once|NA|TRBV9
CASSPNSGETEAFF
TGTGCCAGCAGCCCGAATTCAGGGGAGACTGAAGCTTTCTTT
>TRBJ1-6|NA|NA|TRBV5-1
CASSAEGSSSYNSPLHF
TGCGCCAGCAGCGCAGAGGGCTCCAGCTCCTATAATTCACCCCTCCACTTT
>TRBJ2-1|NA|TRBD1|TRBV6-4
CASSDSTGGNEQFF
TGTGCCAGCAGTGACTCGACAGGGGGCAATGAGCAGTTCTTC
>TRBJ1-2|NA|NA|TRBV9
CASSNRLGYGYTF
TGTGCCAGCAGCAACAGACTTGGCTATGGCTACACCTTC
>TRBJ1-1|NA|NA|TRBV2
CASSRRNTEAFF
TGTGCCAGCAGTCGGAGGAACACTGAAGCTTTCTTT
>TRBJ1-3|NA|NA|TRBV27
CASSLREGNTIYF
TGTGCCAGCAGTTTAAGGGAGGGAAACACCATATATTTT
>TRBJ1-1|NA|TRBD1|TRBV3-1/TRBV3-2
CASSHPRDSMNTEAFF
TGTGCCAGCAGCCACCCCCGGGACAGTATGAACACTGAAGCTTTCTTT
>TRBJ1-4|NA|NA|TRBV9
CASSPRGNNEKLFF
TGTGCCAGCAGTCCCAGAGGGAACAATGAAAAACTGTTTTTT
>TRBJ2-3|few|TRBD2|TRBV7-2
CASSSGLAPPVDTQYF
TGTGCCAGCAGCTCCGGACTAGCGCCTCCCGTGGATACGCAGTATTTT
>TRBJ2-3|NA|TRBD2|TRBV4-2
CASSQGAAGISTDTQYF
TGTGCCAGCAGCCAAGGGGCAGCGGGGATAAGCACAGATACGCAGTATTTT
>TRBJ1-1|NA|NA|TRBV5-1
CASRPGGPNTEAFF
TGCGCCAGCAGACCCGGGGGCCCGAACACTGAAGCTTTCTTT
>TRBJ2-1|NA|NA|TRBV7-2
CASSTDTYNEQFF
TGTGCCAGCAGCACCGACACCTACAATGAGCAGTTCTTC
>TRBJ1-2|NA|NA|TRBV5-1
CASSLGAVGGYTF
TGCGCCAGCAGCTTGGGGGCAGTGGGTGGCTACACCTTC
>TRBJ1-5|NA|NA|TRBV7-8
CASSPGGVNQPQHF
TGTGCCAGCAGCCCGGGGGGGGTCAATCAGCCCCAGCATTTT
>TRBJ2-6|NA|TRBD1|TRBV6-2/TRBV6-3
CASSSYRDRSSGANVLTF
TGTGCCAGCAGCTCCTATCGGGACAGGTCTTCTGGGGCCAACGTCCTGACTTTC
>TRBJ1-4|NA|NA|TRBV19
CASSLGETNEKLFF
TGTGCCAGTAGTCTGGGAGAAACTAATGAAAAACTGTTTTTT
>TRBJ2-3|once|TRBD1|TRBV18
CASSPDRGLVVADTQYF
TGTGCCAGCTCACCGGACAGGGGGCTTGTGGTTGCAGATACGCAGTATTTT
>TRBJ2-1|NA|NA|TRBV28
CASMEFTGLSSSYNEQFF
TGTGCCAGCATGGAGTTCACTGGACTTTCGAGCTCCTACAATGAGCAGTTCTTC
>TRBJ1-2|NA|TRBD1|TRBV4-3
CASSAGTGGNYGYTF
TGCGCCAGCAGCGCCGGGACAGGGGGGAACTATGGCTACACCTTC
>TRBJ1-2|NA|TRBD1|TRBV4-1
CASSQGTGGTF
TGCGCCAGCAGCCAAGGGACAGGGGGCACCTTC